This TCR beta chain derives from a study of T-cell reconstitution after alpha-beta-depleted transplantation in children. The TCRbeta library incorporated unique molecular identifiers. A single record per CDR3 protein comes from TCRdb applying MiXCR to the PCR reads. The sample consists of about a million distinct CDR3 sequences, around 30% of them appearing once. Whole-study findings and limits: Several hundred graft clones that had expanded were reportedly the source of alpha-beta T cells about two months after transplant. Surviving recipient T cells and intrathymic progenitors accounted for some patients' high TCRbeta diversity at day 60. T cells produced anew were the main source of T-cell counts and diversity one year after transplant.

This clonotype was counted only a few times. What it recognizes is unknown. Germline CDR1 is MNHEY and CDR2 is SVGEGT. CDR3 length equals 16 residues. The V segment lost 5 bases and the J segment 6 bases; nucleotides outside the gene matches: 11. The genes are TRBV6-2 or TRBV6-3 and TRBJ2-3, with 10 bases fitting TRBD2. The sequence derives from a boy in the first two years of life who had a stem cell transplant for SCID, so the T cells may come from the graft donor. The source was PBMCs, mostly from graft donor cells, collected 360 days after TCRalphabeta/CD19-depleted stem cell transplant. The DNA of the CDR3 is TGTGCCAGCAGTCTTGGACTAGCGGCCTTGGTGGATACGCAGTATTTT. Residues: CASSLGLAALVDTQYF.